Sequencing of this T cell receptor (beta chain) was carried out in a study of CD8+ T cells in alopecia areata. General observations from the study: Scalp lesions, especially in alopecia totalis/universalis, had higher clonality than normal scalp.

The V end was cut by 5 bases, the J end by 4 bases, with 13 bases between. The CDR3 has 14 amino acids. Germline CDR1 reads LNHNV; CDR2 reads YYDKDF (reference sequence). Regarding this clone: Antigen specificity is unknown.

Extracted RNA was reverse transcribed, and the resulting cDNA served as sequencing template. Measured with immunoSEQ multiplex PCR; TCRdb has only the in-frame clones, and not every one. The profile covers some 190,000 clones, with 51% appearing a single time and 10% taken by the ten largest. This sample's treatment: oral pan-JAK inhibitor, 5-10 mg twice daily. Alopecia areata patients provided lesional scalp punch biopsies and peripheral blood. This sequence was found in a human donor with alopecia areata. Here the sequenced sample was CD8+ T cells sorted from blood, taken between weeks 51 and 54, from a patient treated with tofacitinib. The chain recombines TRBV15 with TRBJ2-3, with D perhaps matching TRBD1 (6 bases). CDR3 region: CATSALSGADTQYF. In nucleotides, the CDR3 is TGTGCCACCAGCGCATTGTCAGGGGCAGATACGCAGTATTTT.